This T cell receptor (beta chain) was documented in a study of blood T cell repertoires in COVID-19. Study in general: Samples of COVID-19 (acute and convalescent) were obtained from the United States, Italy and Spain. PBMCs, B-cell-depleted T cells, or T cells provided the cDNA or gDNA that made up the material.

Those who participated ranged in age from about 18 to 89 years and resided in 20 to 30 US areas. This CDR3 spans 13 amino acids. Germline loops: CDR1 LNHDA, CDR2 SQIVND (reference sequence). Trimming cost V 4 bases and J 0 bases, with 7 bases left between them. Original processing methods: Estimated nucleated cell counts came from reference gene primer amplification. Here immunoSEQ multiplex PCR was the method, and the copy in TCRdb shows in-frame clones only, minus some. From that table come the V and J calls and clone size; the DNA was used to work out D and trimming. This table holds under 450,000 clones, more than 75% found once.

J is TRBJ2-7 and V is TRBV19; D is possibly TRBD1 (5 bases). The clonotype comes from a man between 25 and 39 years old who had recovered from COVID-19. What was sequenced was PBMCs or T cells enriched from blood (not recorded which). The CDR3 coding sequence is TGTGCCAGTAGTAAGGACAACTCCTACGAGCAGTACTTC. This encodes CASSKDNSYEQYF.